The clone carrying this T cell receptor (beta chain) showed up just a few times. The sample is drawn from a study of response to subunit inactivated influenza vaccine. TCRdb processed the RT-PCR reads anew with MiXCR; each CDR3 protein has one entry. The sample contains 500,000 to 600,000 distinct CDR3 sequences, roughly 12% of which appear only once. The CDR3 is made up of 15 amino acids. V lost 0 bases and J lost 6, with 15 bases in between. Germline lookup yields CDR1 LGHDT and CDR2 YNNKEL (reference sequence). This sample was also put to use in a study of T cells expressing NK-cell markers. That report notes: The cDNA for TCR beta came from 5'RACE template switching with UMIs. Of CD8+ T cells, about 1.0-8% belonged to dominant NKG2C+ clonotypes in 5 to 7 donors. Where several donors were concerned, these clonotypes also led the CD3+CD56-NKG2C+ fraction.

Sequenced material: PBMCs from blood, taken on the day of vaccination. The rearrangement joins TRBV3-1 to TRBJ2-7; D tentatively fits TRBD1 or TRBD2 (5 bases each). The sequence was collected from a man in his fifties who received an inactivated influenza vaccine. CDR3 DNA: TGTGCCAGCAGCCAAGAGGGGCTAGCAGGGCTCGAGCAGTACTTC. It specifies CASSQEGLAGLEQYF.